This TCR beta chain originates from a study of T cells in Graves' hyperthyroidism and ophthalmopathy. Study-level background: Blood from the periphery was taken at initial diagnosis, before any treatment. General study points: Most thyroid clonotypes expanded above 0.001 appeared in blood too. Ophthalmopathy onset followed model prediction by a median about six months.

Template material for amplifying TCR beta CDR3 regions consisted of RNA transcripts. The TCR CDR3 first-round RT-PCR relied on the HTBI primer set. TCRdb reanalysed the multiplex PCR reads using MiXCR and keeps one entry per CDR3 protein. The sample carries around 250,000 distinct CDR3 sequences, about a sixth recorded once. This clonotype was counted at least ten times. Its antigen remains unknown. The CDR3 is made up of 18 amino acids. Germline V gene lookup returns CDR1 MNHNS and CDR2 SASEGT. Trimming took 6 bases from V and 2 from J; bases not matched to a gene: 16. Those patients with uncontrolled infection, other autoimmune disease, pregnancy or lactation were excluded.

Sequencing used blood. This chain connects TRBV6-1 to TRBJ2-3; TRBD2 matches 8 bases. The receptor's source is a woman between 18 and 29 years old with Graves' ophthalmopathy. The CDR3: CASSPRGGAEKYTDTQYF. As DNA, the CDR3 is TGTGCCAGCAGCCCACGGGGGGGAGCGGAAAAATACACAGATACGCAGTATTTT.